This T cell receptor beta chain was observed in a study of control samples from healthy donors and cancer patients. Libraries were prepared by immunoSEQ multiplex PCR; TCRdb keeps only in-frame clonotypes and omits some of them. Of just under 75,000 clones in the sample, over 75% were seen once. Sequenced input: blood. This sequence was found in a woman aged 50 to 65 in good health.

The CDR3 is CAISKRGGNQPQHF. CDR3 nucleotides: TGTGCCATCAGTAAGCGGGGAGGAAATCAGCCCCAGCATTTT. J is TRBJ1-5 and V is TRBV10-3; D call uncertain. This CDR3 has 14 residues. Germline assignment: CDR1 ENHRY and CDR2 SYGVKD. The V gene lost 5 bases and the J gene lost 4 bases, with 12 bases spanning the gap.